A selection of T cell receptor beta chains follows, all from one sample in a study of blood T cell repertoires in COVID-19. Some clones are missing from TCRdb's copy, which holds only in-frame ones; the method was immunoSEQ multiplex PCR. The sample yields 300,000 or so clones, around 90% seen once. Sequencing used peripheral blood. The source is a woman between 35 and 50 years old with acute or convalescent COVID-19. Both conserved end residues are part of each CDR3. A D gene is named only where the DNA matches it firmly. Some rows have no size entry. The others give once, few or many, or a class for an expanded clone.

TRBJ1-1 | TRBV9 | once | TRBD1 | TGTGCCAGCAGCGCAACCACAGGGGGAGGGAGCACTGAAGCTTTCTTT | CASSATTGGGSTEAFF
TRBJ2-5 | TRBV18 | once | NA | TGTGCCAGCTCACCAGCAGGGGGGATCCAAGAGACCCAGTACTTC | CASSPAGGIQETQYF
TRBJ1-1 | TRBV19 | NA | TRBD1 | TGTGCCAGTTCCCCACCGAGAGGACAGGGGAACACTGAAGCTTTCTTT | CASSPPRGQGNTEAFF
TRBJ1-1 | TRBV5-8 | NA | TRBD1 | TGTGCCAGCAGCAAAGGACAGGGGGCTTTCTTT | CASSKGQGAFF
TRBJ1-1 | TRBV4-1 | NA | NA | TGCGCCAGCAGCCAGGGGGCGAACACTGAAGCTTTCTTT | CASSQGANTEAFF
TRBJ1-1 | TRBV7-2 | NA | TRBD1 | TGTGCCAGCAGCACACAGGGGGCGCGGGGCGCTGAAGCTTTCTTT | CASSTQGARGAEAFF
TRBJ1-1 | TRBV6-4 | NA | NA | TGTGCCAGCAGTGAGGTTTCTGGGGGCGCCCCTGAAGCTTTCTTT | CASSEVSGGAPEAFF
TRBJ1-5 | TRBV4-1 | NA | NA | TGCGCCAGCAGCCAAGGACAAGTGGGCGGGGGGTATCAGCCCCAGCATTTT | CASSQGQVGGGYQPQHF
TRBJ2-5 | TRBV19 | once | TRBD1 | TGTGCCAGCGCGTTGACAGGGGGGCAAGAGACCCAGTACTTC | CASALTGGQETQYF
TRBJ1-1 | TRBV2 | NA | TRBD1 | TGTGCCAGCTCCCTGAGACAGGGGGTTAACACTGAAGCTTTCTTT | CASSLRQGVNTEAFF
TRBJ2-1 | TRBV7-3 | NA | TRBD2 | TGTGCCAGCAGCCATAGGCTCCCGGGGGGTTTCAATGAGCAGTTCTTC | CASSHRLPGGFNEQFF
TRBJ1-4 | TRBV5-1 | once | TRBD1 | TGCGCCAGCAGCTATGAAGGGGGCGAAAAACTGTTTTTT | CASSYEGGEKLFF
TRBJ1-2 | TRBV10-3 | NA | NA | TGTGCCTCTCATATGGCGACAGATAACTATGGCTACACCTTC | CASHMATDNYGYTF
TRBJ1-1 | TRBV9 | NA | NA | TGTGCCAGCAGCGGACAGACGGAGAGGTACACTGAAGCTTTCTTT | CASSGQTERYTEAFF
TRBJ1-2 | TRBV3-1/TRBV3-2 | NA | NA | TGTGCCAGCAGCCAAACAGACCTCTCCGGCTACACCTTC | CASSQTDLSGYTF
TRBJ1-5 | TRBV27 | NA | NA | TGTGCCAGCAGCCCCGGGGGACCGAGAAAGCCCCAGCATTTT | CASSPGGPRKPQHF